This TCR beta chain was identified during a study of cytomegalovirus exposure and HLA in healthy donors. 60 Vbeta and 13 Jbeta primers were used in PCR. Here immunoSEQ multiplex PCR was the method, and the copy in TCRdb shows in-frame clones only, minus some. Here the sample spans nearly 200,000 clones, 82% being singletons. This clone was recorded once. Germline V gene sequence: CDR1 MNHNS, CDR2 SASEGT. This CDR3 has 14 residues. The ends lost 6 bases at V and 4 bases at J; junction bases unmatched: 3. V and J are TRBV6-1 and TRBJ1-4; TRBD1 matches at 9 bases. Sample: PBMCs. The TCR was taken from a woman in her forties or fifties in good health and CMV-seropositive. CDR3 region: CASRRDRDNEKLFF. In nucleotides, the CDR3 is TGTGCCAGCAGGAGGGACAGGGATAATGAAAAACTGTTTTTT.